This T cell receptor beta chain was sequenced for a study of monozygotic twins with inflammatory bowel disease (dated by TCRdb to about 2019). General notes on the study: In total, approximately 28 monozygotic twin pairs made up the full study: 19 Danish pairs, all IBD-discordant, plus nine German pairs, of which four were IBD-concordant and five were IBD-discordant. Disease-associated traits were sought mainly through comparisons between IBD patients and their genetically identical healthy co-twins within discordant pairs. Each individual had, on average, about 151 000 unique TCRalpha sequences and 181 000 unique TCRbeta sequences available for analysis.

Overall results and qualifications from the work: Because patients received different immunosuppressive treatments, the repertoires may have picked up extra background noise and variability between individuals. A decrease in TCRbeta repertoire diversity, as measured by inverse Simpson index, was observed in IBD patients compared with their healthy co-twins. No difference in repertoire similarity was observed between concordant and discordant twins, possibly owing to limited statistical power. No single strong signal or clonotype linked to IBD turned up in the results, so the idea that one exists was not supported. Distinction between different T cell subtypes could not be achieved in the analysis. IBD patients shared fewer clonotypes with other individuals than healthy twins did, most markedly in patients showing signs of disease activity.

The CDR3 holds 14 amino acids from the cysteine to the phenylalanine. No DNA was logged. Reading the germline V gene gives CDR1 MNHEY and CDR2 SVGAGI. As to this clonotype: Its binding antigen is unknown.

From each donor, a roughly 2.7 ml peripheral blood sample was collected into PAXgene tubes and kept at -80 degrees C. Without T cell sorting, total RNA was isolated from whole blood using the PAXgene blood miRNA kit on an automated QIAcube. Deep TCRalpha and TCRbeta repertoire profiling with unique molecular barcoding was performed on peripheral blood of monozygotic twin pairs concordant or discordant for inflammatory bowel disease. Smoking habits were recorded for all twin pairs, and each individual was classified as a current, former or never smoker. The protocol used for the library was 5' RACE. The input for every TCR library was approximately 3,500 ng of total RNA. For each sample, cDNA synthesis was carried out in eight separate reactions using SMARTScribe reverse transcriptase. During cDNA synthesis, template switching was used to introduce unique molecular identifiers that contained a 6-nucleotide sample barcode. Two nested PCRs of around 16 and 10 cycles amplified the TCRalpha and TCRbeta cDNA, and bead purification followed each PCR. Before amplification, the cDNA was treated with uracil DNA-glycosylase and purified using the QIAquick PCR purification kit. The second PCR was the step at which Illumina TruSeq-compatible adapters and sample-specific barcodes were added. Library quality and concentration were checked on TapeStation and Qubit, and libraries were pooled at approximately 4.7 ng each. Sequencing of pooled libraries was carried out on an Illumina HiSeq2500 single-index Rapid Run using 2 x 100 bp reads and custom sequencing primers. In the paper's pipeline: MiGEC version 1.2.6 was used for UMI-based consensus assembly to correct PCR and sequencing errors. MiXCR version 2.1.1 handled V(D)J alignment, clonotype assembly and CDR3 extraction. To normalise gene usage, clonotype sharing and MAIT/NKT TCR abundance, the top 1000, 10 000 and 20 000 clonotypes in each sample were analysed. After downsampling to 27 000 UMIs, diversity was calculated as the inverse Simpson index using the vegan R package. Paired Mann-Whitney U tests were applied to discordant twin pairs, and Benjamini-Hochberg correction was used for multiple testing. Once TCRdb had reprocessed the reads, it stored one entry per CDR3 protein sequence and supplied no DNA. In this record, the V and J calls reflect TCRdb's handling and not the investigators' own analysis. The table for this sample records over 200,000 distinct CDR3 sequences. Roughly 1.7% of the sample is held by the ten biggest clonotypes.

This sequence uses TRBV6-5 and TRBJ1-2. Specimen: blood. The clonotype was recovered from a human donor with ulcerative colitis or Crohn's disease, or a healthy co-twin of an affected twin (not recorded which). The CDR3 region has the sequence CASSYSTSRHGYTF.